This TCR beta chain was observed in a study of T cell repertoires in cytomegalovirus infection. The table lists this clonotype with a count of one. Antigen: not known. Trimming cost V 3 bases and J 2 bases, with 18 bases left between them. The CDR3 covers 17 residues. Per the germline V gene, CDR1 is MNHNS and CDR2 is SASEGT. TCRdb re-derived calls from the reads in MiXCR, one entry per CDR3 protein. The profile covers around 430,000 distinct CDR3 sequences, with under 55% appearing a single time and roughly two fifths taken by the ten largest. The chain combines TRBV6-1 with TRBJ2-3; a weak D match, TRBD1 (5 bases). The starting material was cultured PBMCs, obtained from culture after CMV antigen stimulation. This receptor was identified in a human donor in good health (CMV status not recorded). Some clones in this sample may be carry-over from other donors' samples. CDR3 loop: CASSDWGDIATTDTQYF. In nucleotides, the CDR3 is TGTGCCAGCAGTGACTGGGGCGATATTGCTACCACAGATACGCAGTATTTT.